This TCR beta chain was captured by sequencing in a study of PD-L1 blockade in urothelial cancer. Across the study: Patients arrived having already received 0 to 3 prior chemotherapy regimens. After treatment start, blood was analyzed at 3 weeks (second dose) and at 6 weeks. Across blood samples, T cells had a median count of 141,255. Study conclusions and caveats: Durable-benefit cases showed more tumor-associated blood clone expansion at 3 weeks.

The CDR3 is 16 residues long. J gave up 1 base and V 2 bases, and 7 bases lay outside the gene matches. Germline V gene sequence: CDR1 LGHNA, CDR2 YSLEER. Remarks on this clone: The target antigen is unknown.

Time point here: peripheral blood 6 weeks after treatment start. Only in-frame clones appear in the TCRdb table, and some are missing; sequencing was by immunoSEQ multiplex PCR. The table lists about 36,000 clones, about 80% of them singletons. The clonotype comes from a man between 40 and 49 years old with urothelial cancer. The sample consisted of PBMCs, taken around atezolizumab (anti-PD-L1) treatment. This chain uses TRBV4-3 with TRBJ2-7; 8 bases line up with TRBD2. Here the CDR3 reads CASSQLGAGVSYEQYF. DNA for the CDR3: TGCGCCAGCAGCCAATTGGGAGCGGGAGTATCCTACGAGCAGTACTTC.